This TCR beta chain derives from a study of shared clonotypes between healthy human individuals. This clone was detected only a few times. The CDR3 runs 13 residues. The germline V and J ends were trimmed by 5 bases and 2 bases, with 9 bases remaining between them. The V gene's germline CDR1 is SGHDN and CDR2 FVKESK. This table comes from immunoSEQ multiplex PCR, and its TCRdb copy is limited to in-frame clones, with some not included. The sample lists about half a million clones; 70% to 85% were seen once. Sequencing was carried out using PBMCs. The rearrangement joins TRBV14 to TRBJ1-2; weak D call: TRBD1 (6 bases). The sequence was obtained from a woman between 40 and 55 years old in good health. Some clones in this sample may be carry-over from other donors' samples. The CDR3 nucleotides read TGTGCCAGCAGCAATGACAGGAACTATGGCTACACCTTC. This encodes CASSNDRNYGYTF.